The source of this TCR beta chain is a study of blood T cell repertoires in COVID-19. As for the study in general: COVID-19 samples collected from the United States, Italy and Spain covered acute and convalescent phases. The cDNA or gDNA used as material had been derived from T cells, B-cell-depleted T cells, or PBMCs.

Participant-given clinical history determined each cohort assignment. The CDR3 consists of 17 residues. The germline V gene has CDR1 SGHTS and CDR2 YDEGEE. The V segment lost 4 bases and the J segment 4 bases; nucleotides outside the gene matches: 7. The method was immunoSEQ multiplex PCR; TCRdb's version includes in-frame clones alone and lacks a portion of them. The profile covers 150,000 to 200,000 clones, with about 88% appearing a single time and 9% taken by the ten largest. The source is a woman aged 18-29 years who had recovered from COVID-19. The specimen was PBMCs or T cells enriched from blood (not recorded which). The chain links TRBV5-8 to TRBJ2-2; 13 bases fit TRBD2. CDR3: CASSRTSGRGSTGELFF. The CDR3 nucleotides read TGTGCCAGCAGCCGGACTAGCGGGAGAGGAAGCACCGGGGAGCTGTTTTTT.